These 10 T cell receptor beta chains were all obtained from the same sample, sequenced in a study of PD-L1 blockade in urothelial cancer. Time point reported: pretreatment peripheral blood. The data were produced by immunoSEQ multiplex PCR, yet TCRdb's version contains in-frame clones alone and is incomplete. The sample shows 70,000 to 95,000 clones, over 80% of them seen only once. Specimen: PBMCs, collected around atezolizumab (anti-PD-L1) treatment. These receptors were collected from a man in his sixties with urothelial cancer.

CDR3 sequence: CASSQGLAGGDEQFF. CDR3 bases: TGCGCCAGCAGCCAAGGACTAGCGGGAGGAGATGAGCAGTTCTTC. V is TRBV4-1 and J is TRBJ2-1, with 13 bases fitting TRBD2. Germline V CDR1 and CDR2: MGHRA, YSYEKL. The CDR3 consists of 15 residues. V lost 1 base to trimming and J lost 8 bases; unmatched junction nucleotides: 2.

The CDR3 protein is CASSFRQGNYNEQFF. DNA for the CDR3: TGTGCCAGCAGTTTCCGACAGGGGAATTACAATGAGCAGTTCTTC. This chain uses TRBV6-5 with TRBJ2-1, with 8 bases matching TRBD1. V dropped 4 bases and J dropped 4; count of bases not matched to a gene: 6. The CDR3 covers 15 residues. From germline, CDR1 is MNHEY and CDR2 SVGAGI.

The J gene is TRBJ2-2, the V gene TRBV5-1, with a possible D match to TRBD2 (5 bases). Germline-derived CDR1 and CDR2 are SGHRS and YFSETQ. This CDR3 has 14 residues. Trimming cost V 4 bases and J 6 bases, with 13 bases left between them. In nucleotides, the CDR3 is TGCGCCAGCAGCCTAGGAGGCGCGGCCGGGGAGCTGTTTTTT. Translation gives CASSLGGAAGELFF. The complete variable domain, with remaining parts taken from reference TRBV5-1 and TRBJ2-2, reads KAGVTQTPRYLIKTRGQQVTLSCSPISGHRSVSWYQQTPGQGLQFLFEYFSETQRNKGNFPGRFSGRQFSNSRSEMNVSTLELGDSALYLCASSLGGAAGELFFGEGSRLTVL.

The CDR3 loop reads CASRSQGVRGYTF. Written as DNA, the CDR3 is TGTGCCAGCAGATCACAGGGGGTGCGGGGCTACACCTTC. This chain uses TRBV6-5 with TRBJ1-2, with 8 bases identical to TRBD1. CDR1 is MNHEY, CDR2 SVGAGI, per germline. The CDR3 loop spans 13 amino acids. The V and J ends lost 6 bases and 8 bases, in that order; junction bases with no gene match: 8.

As DNA, the CDR3 is TGTGCCAGCTCACCAAGCCGGACTAGCGGGGTCACCGGGGAGCTGTTTTTT. Translating it yields CASSPSRTSGVTGELFF. The rearrangement uses TRBV18 and TRBJ2-2; 12 nucleotides agree with TRBD2. The CDR3 has 17 residues. V shed 2 bases, J shed 4 bases, and the junction held 5 bases outside the gene matches. The V gene's germline CDR1 is KGHSH and CDR2 LQKENI.

The V gene is TRBV25-1, the J gene TRBJ2-1; TRBD2 agrees at 10 bases. Germline V gene data show CDR1 as MGHDK and CDR2 as SYGVNS. V lost 6 bases, J lost 10 bases, and 6 bases stayed unmatched. The length of the CDR3 is 13 residues. The DNA of the CDR3 is TGTGCCAGCAGCCAGCTAGCGGGAGACGAGCAGTTCTTC. Translated, it gives CASSQLAGDEQFF.

The V and J genes are TRBV5-6 and TRBJ2-3; D remains ambiguous. CDR3 size: 15 residues. Trimming cost V 1 base and J 0 bases, with 9 bases left between them. Germline V gene sequence: CDR1 SGHDT, CDR2 YYEEEE. As DNA, the CDR3 is TGTGCCAGCAGCTTGTATCGGAGAAGCACAGATACGCAGTATTTT. Encoded protein: CASSLYRRSTDTQYF. Together with reference TRBV5-6 and TRBJ2-3, the CDR3 gives the full variable domain: DAGVTQSPTHLIKTRGQQVTLRCSPKSGHDTVSWYQQALGQGPQFIFQYYEEEERQRGNFPDRFSGHQFPNYSSELNVNALLLGDSALYLCASSLYRRSTDTQYFGPGTRLTVL.

This sequence joins TRBV7-2 and TRBJ2-5; weak D call: TRBD2 (5 bases). Looked up from germline, CDR1 is SGHTA and CDR2 is FQGNSA. The V gene lost 1 base and the J gene lost 2 bases, with 14 bases spanning the gap. The CDR3 totals 16 residues. The CDR3 bases are TGTGCCAGCAGCTTAGACTGGATCCGGGGACAAGAGACCCAGTACTTC. Translation: CASSLDWIRGQETQYF.

The chain uses TRBV5-8 and TRBJ2-5; 7 nucleotides line up with TRBD2. The CDR3 consists of 15 residues. J gave up 3 bases and V 0 bases, and 5 bases lay outside the gene matches. Germline V lookup: CDR1 SGHTS, CDR2 YDEGEE. CDR3 loop: CASSLGLGGEETQYF. The CDR3 coding sequence is TGTGCCAGCAGCTTGGGCCTGGGGGGGGAAGAGACCCAGTACTTC.

The rearrangement joins TRBV9 to TRBJ2-3; tentatively, D is TRBD1 (6 bases). The ends were cut back, 3 bases at V and 7 bases at J, with 18 bases in the middle. Germline V gives CDR1 SGDLS, CDR2 YYNGEE. CDR3 length: 15 amino acids. Written as DNA, the CDR3 is TGTGCCAGCAGCGGGGGGCTCAACACCGTAAATACGCAGTATTTT. This codes for CASSGGLNTVNTQYF.